This TCR beta chain is from a study of blood T cell dynamics during melanoma immunotherapy. Worth noting for this clone: Its specificity is not known.

The repertoire was sequenced with immunoSEQ multiplex PCR; TCRdb's copy has only in-frame clones and lacks some. The table includes 7,000 to 8,500 clones, around 89% detected once. Study results and limitations: It remained unknown if the driving T cell clones were melanoma-specific.

The time point was: week 3, after first cycle of checkpoint inhibitor. Response was assessed by RECIST 1.1 at 12 weeks, except a couple of rapid progressors. The CDR3 totals 13 residues. V dropped 4 bases and J dropped 7 bases, with 11 bases sitting between them. Looked up from germline, CDR1 is MDHEN and CDR2 is SYDVKM. Specimen: blood, collected from a patient treated with checkpoint blockade. The receptor was isolated from a human donor with melanoma. J is TRBJ1-5 and V is TRBV28; D is possibly TRBD1 (5 bases). CDR3 DNA: TGTGCCAGCAGTTGGGAGGGGTGGCAGCCCCAGCATTTT. This sequence encodes CASSWEGWQPQHF.